The sequence of this TCR beta chain was determined in a study of lymphopenia after photon versus proton radiotherapy. Clones were sequenced by immunoSEQ multiplex PCR, and TCRdb holds only the in-frame ones, with some missing. The sample includes around 70,000 clones, under 95% seen only once; the top ten take about 3.1%. A remark on this clone: As yet, its antigen is unknown.

There are 14 residues in the CDR3. The V gene end was trimmed by 3 bases and the J gene end by 1 base; junction bases not matched to a gene: 3. Germline V gene sequence: CDR1 SGHTA, CDR2 FQGNSA. Study outcomes and limitations: Proton therapy kept repertoires fairly stable, unlike photons, which gained effector/memory cells. In patients who died, overall survival fell as post-nadir TCR diversity dropped more. Post-nadir diversity loss with photons came from oligoclonal expansion, particularly CD8+ Temra cells. Authors raise, but do not show, better survival with proton therapy.

V usage is TRBV7-2 and J usage is TRBJ2-7; TRBD2 matches at 7 bases. This TCR came from a woman aged 70-85 years with pancreatic cancer. This sample comprised peripheral blood, obtained from a patient treated with photon-based radiotherapy. The CDR3: CASSFGSGSYEQYF. CDR3 in DNA: TGTGCCAGCAGCTTCGGTAGCGGGTCCTACGAGCAGTACTTC.